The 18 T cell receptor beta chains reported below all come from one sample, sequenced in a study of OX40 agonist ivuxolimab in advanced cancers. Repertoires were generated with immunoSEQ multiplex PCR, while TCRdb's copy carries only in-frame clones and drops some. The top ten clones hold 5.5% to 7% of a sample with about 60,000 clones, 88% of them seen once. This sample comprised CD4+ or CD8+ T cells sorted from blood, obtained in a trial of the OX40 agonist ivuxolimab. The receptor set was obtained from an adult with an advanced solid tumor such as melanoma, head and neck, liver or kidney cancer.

As DNA, the CDR3 is TGTGCCAGCAGCTTCCGGGACATGAATGGCTACACCTTC. It translates to CASSFRDMNGYTF. The chain couples TRBV27 to TRBJ1-2; TRBD1 might be the D (6 bases). Germline CDR1 MNHEY, CDR2 SMNVEV (reference sequence). The ends were cut back, 6 bases at V and 6 bases at J, with 14 bases in the middle. The CDR3 covers 13 residues.

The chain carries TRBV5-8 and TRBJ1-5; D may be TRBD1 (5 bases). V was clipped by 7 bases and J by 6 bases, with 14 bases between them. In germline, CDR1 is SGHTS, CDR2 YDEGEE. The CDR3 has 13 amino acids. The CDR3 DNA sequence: TGTGCCAGCCGCCCGGTGGGGGGTCAGCCCCAGCATTTT. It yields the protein CASRPVGGQPQHF.

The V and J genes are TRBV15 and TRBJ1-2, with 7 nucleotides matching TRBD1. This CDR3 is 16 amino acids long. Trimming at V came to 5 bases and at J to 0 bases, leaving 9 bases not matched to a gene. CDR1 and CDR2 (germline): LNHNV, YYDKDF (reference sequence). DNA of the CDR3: TGTGCCACCAGCCGACAGGGAGGGGCTACTAACTATGGCTACACCTTC. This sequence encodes CATSRQGGATNYGYTF.

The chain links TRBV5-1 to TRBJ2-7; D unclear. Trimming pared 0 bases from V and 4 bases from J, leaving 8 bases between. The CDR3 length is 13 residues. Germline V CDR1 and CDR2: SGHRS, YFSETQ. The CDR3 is CASSLGQEYEQYF. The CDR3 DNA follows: TGCGCCAGCAGCTTGGGGCAGGAGTACGAGCAGTACTTC.

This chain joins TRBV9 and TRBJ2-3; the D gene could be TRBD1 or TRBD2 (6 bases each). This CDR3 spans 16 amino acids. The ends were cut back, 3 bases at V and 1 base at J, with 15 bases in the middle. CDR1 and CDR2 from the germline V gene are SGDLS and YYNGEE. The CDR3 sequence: CASSGGGRHRTDTQYF. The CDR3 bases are TGTGCCAGCAGCGGAGGGGGGAGACACCGCACAGATACGCAGTATTTT.

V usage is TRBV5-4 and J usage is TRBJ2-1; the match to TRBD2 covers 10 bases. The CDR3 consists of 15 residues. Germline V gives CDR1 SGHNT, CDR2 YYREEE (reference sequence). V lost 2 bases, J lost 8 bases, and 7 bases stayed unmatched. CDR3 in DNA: TGTGCCAGCAGCTTAGCGGGAGGGCCGATACATGAGCAGTTCTTC. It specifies CASSLAGGPIHEQFF.

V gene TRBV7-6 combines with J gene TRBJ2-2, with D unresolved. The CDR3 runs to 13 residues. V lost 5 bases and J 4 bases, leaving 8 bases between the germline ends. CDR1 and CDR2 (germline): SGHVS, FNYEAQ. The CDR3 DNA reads TGTGCCAGCAGCGCGAGATCCACCGGGGAGCTGTTTTTT. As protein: CASSARSTGELFF.

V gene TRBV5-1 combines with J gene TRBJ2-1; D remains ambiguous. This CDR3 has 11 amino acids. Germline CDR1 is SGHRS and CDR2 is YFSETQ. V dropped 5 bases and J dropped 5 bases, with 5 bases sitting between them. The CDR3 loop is CASSKNNEQFF. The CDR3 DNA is TGCGCCAGCAGTAAGAACAATGAGCAGTTCTTC.

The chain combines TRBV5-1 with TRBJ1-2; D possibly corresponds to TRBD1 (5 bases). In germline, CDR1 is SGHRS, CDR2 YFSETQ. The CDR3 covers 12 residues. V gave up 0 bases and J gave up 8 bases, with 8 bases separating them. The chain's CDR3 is CASSLVGDGYTF. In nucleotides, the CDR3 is TGCGCCAGCAGCTTGGTGGGGGACGGCTACACCTTC.

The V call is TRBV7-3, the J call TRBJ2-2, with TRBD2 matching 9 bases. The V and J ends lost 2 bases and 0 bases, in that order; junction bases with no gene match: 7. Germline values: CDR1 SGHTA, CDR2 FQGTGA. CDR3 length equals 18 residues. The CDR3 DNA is TGTGCCAGCAGCTTAGGCCTAGCGGGATTCGCGAACACCGGGGAGCTGTTTTTT. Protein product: CASSLGLAGFANTGELFF. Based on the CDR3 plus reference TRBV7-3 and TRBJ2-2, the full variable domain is GAGVSQTPSNKVTEKGKYVELRCDPISGHTALYWYRQSLGQGPEFLIYFQGTGAADDSGLPNDRFFAVRPEGSVSTLKIQRTERGDSAVYLCASSLGLAGFANTGELFFGEGSRLTVL.

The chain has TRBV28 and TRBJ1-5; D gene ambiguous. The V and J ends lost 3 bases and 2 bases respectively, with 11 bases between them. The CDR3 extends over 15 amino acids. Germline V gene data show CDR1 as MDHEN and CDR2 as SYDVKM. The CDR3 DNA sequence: TGTGCCAGCAGTTTTGCCCTTAGGGGCAATCAGCCCCAGCATTTT. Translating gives CASSFALRGNQPQHF.

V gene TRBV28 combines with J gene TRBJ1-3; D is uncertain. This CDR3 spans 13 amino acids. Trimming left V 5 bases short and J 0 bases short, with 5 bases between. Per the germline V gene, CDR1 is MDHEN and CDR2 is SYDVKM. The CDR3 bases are TGTGCCAGCAGTCCGAACTCTGGAAACACCATATATTTT. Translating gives CASSPNSGNTIYF. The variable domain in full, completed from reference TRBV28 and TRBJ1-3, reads DVKVTQSSRYLVKRTGEKVFLECVQDMDHENMFWYRQDPGLGLRLIYFSYDVKMKEKGDIPEGYSVSREKKERFSLILESASTNQTSMYLCASSPNSGNTIYFGEGSWLTVV.

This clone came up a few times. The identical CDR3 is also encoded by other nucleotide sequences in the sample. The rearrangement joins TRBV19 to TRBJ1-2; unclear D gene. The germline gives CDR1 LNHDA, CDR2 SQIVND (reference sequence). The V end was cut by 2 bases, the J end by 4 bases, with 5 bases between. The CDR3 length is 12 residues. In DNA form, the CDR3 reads TGTGCCAGTAGTATATCAGTCTATGGCTACACCTTC. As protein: CASSISVYGYTF.

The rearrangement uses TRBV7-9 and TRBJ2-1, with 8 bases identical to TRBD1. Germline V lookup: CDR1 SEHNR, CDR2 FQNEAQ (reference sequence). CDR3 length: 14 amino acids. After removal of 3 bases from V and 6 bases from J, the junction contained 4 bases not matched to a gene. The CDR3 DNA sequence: TGTGCCAGCAGCTTGGGACAGGTTAGCAATGAGCAGTTCTTC. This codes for CASSLGQVSNEQFF. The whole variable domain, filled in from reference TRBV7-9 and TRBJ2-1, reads DTGVSQNPRHKITKRGQNVTFRCDPISEHNRLYWYRQTLGQGPEFLTYFQNEAQLEKSRLLSDRFSAERPKGSFSTLEIQRTEQGDSAMYLCASSLGQVSNEQFFGPGTRLTVL.

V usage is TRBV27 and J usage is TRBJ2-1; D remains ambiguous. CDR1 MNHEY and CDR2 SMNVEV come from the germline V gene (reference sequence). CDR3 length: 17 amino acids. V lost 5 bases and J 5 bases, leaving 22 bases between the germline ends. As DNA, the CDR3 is TGTGCCAGCAGTCCACCGAATTCATGGAGCTCTAACAATGAGCAGTTCTTC. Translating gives CASSPPNSWSSNNEQFF.

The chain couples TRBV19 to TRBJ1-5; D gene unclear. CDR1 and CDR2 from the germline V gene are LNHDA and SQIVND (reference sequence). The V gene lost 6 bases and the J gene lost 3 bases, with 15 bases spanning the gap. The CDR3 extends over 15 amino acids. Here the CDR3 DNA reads TGTGCCAGTAGGCCCTCCGAGGGTACCAATCAGCCCCAGCATTTT. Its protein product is CASRPSEGTNQPQHF.

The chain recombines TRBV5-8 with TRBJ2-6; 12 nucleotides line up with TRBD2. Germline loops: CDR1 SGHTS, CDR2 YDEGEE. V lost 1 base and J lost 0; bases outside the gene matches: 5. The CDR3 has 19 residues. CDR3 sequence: CASSLMGLAGPSGANVLTF. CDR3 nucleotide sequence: TGTGCCAGCAGCTTGATGGGACTAGCGGGCCCCTCTGGGGCCAACGTCCTGACTTTC.

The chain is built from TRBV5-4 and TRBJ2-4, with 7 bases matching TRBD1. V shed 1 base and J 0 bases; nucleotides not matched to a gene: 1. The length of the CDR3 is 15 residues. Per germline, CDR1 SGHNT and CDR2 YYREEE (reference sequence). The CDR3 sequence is CASSLTGVAKNIQYF. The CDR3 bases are TGTGCCAGCAGCTTGACAGGGGTAGCCAAAAACATTCAGTACTTC.